This is a list of T cell receptor beta chains from one sample in a study of T cell responses to AZD1222 COVID-19 vaccine. The data were produced by immunoSEQ multiplex PCR, yet TCRdb's version contains in-frame clones alone and is incomplete. Of 130,000 to 150,000 clones listed, just over 90% were seen once; the top ten hold approximately 3%. Source: peripheral blood, taken on day 0 of MenACWY control vaccination. The receptors were gathered from an adult in good health. Both conserved end residues are trimmed from each CDR3. Each record gives: V gene, J gene, CDR3 length, CDR3 protein.

V: TRBV6-6; J: TRBJ1-2; length: 10; CDR3: ASSYADGGYT
V: TRBV21-1; J: TRBJ2-2; length: 16; CDR3: ARGLAEKFTGNTGELF
V: TRBV10-3; J: TRBJ2-7; length: 14; CDR3: AISESERTHNYEQY
V: TRBV4-1; J: TRBJ2-1; length: 12; CDR3: ASSPGGSRNEQF
V: TRBV5-5; J: TRBJ1-1; length: 14; CDR3: ASSRDGSLSLTEAF
V: TRBV24-1; J: TRBJ2-1; length: 15; CDR3: ATSDATSGSLYNEQF
V: TRBV9; J: TRBJ1-6; length: 14; CDR3: ASSPSEVGVASPLH
V: TRBV3-1/TRBV3-2; J: TRBJ2-1; length: 13; CDR3: ASSQGQGARNEQF
V: TRBV7-9; J: TRBJ2-7; length: 15; CDR3: ASSSTTSGKYSYEQY
V: TRBV28; J: TRBJ1-1; length: 10; CDR3: ASSQRFQEAF
V: TRBV24-1; J: TRBJ1-1; length: 11; CDR3: ATSRGGNTEAF